Shown below are 24 T cell receptor beta chains from a single sample sequenced in a study of breast tumors, draining lymph nodes, adjacent tissues (dated by TCRdb to between 2015 and 2016). The method was multiplex PCR. These reads were obtained on an Illumina HiSeq 2000. TCRdb applied fastp at Q25 and MiXCR to the public reads, then kept only in-frame beta chains. Identical CDR3 protein sequences are pooled into one entry, listed with their most common genes and DNA. This sample holds 9,500 to 14,000 distinct CDR3 sequences; over 45% were observed only once. Together, the top ten hold approximately 40% of the sample. The specimen sequenced was breast tumor tissue. These receptors were taken from a female donor with breast cancer. Some clones in this sample may be carry-over from other donors' samples.

The table lists this clonotype with a few counts. The chain couples TRBV5-1 to TRBJ2-7; 10 bases agree with TRBD2. Germline loops: CDR1 SGHRS, CDR2 YFSETQ. V dropped 0 bases and J dropped 5; count of bases not matched to a gene: 5. The CDR3 consists of 15 residues. The CDR3: CASSLVASGRNEQYF. CDR3 in DNA: TGCGCCAGCAGCTTGGTGGCTAGCGGGAGAAACGAGCAGTACTTC.

This CDR3 reads CSALHGLAGGPGEFF. The CDR3, as DNA: TGCAGTGCCTTACACGGACTAGCGGGGGGGCCCGGAGAATTCTTC. V is TRBV20-1 and J is TRBJ2-1; TRBD2 agrees at 15 bases. The ends lost 6 bases at V and 16 bases at J; junction bases unmatched: 16. Per germline, CDR1 DFQATT and CDR2 SNEGSKA (reference sequence). There are 15 residues in the CDR3.

This clonotype was seen repeatedly, ten times or more. This chain joins TRBV2 and TRBJ2-7; a possible D gene is TRBD1 (6 bases). Germline values: CDR1 SNHLY, CDR2 FYNNEI. This CDR3 has 15 residues. V was pared by 0 bases and J by 9 bases, with 18 bases between. The CDR3 DNA is TGTGCCAGCAGTGAAGCGTGGGACACGGGCTTAGGGCAGTACTTC. Its translation is CASSEAWDTGLGQYF. The whole variable domain, filled in from reference TRBV2 and TRBJ2-7, reads EPEVTQTPSHQVTQMGQEVILRCVPISNHLYFYWYRQILGQKVEFLVSFYNNEISEKSEIFDDQFSVERPDGSNFTLKIRSTKLEDSAMYFCASSEAWDTGLGQYFGPGTRLTVT.

The sample holds many counts of this clonotype. It may be a read error: a sequence one base away is much more abundant. V gene TRBV14 combines with J gene TRBJ2-7; D remains ambiguous. This CDR3 comprises 14 residues. Per the germline V gene, CDR1 is SGHDN and CDR2 is FVKESK. The CDR3 region has the DNA TGTGCCAGCAGCCAACCACGTCGGACCTACGAGCAGTCCGTC. Amino acid sequence: CASSQPRRTYEQSV.

This clonotype turned up a few times. The chain combines TRBV20-1 with TRBJ2-7; D is unclear. With 1 base removed from V and 0 bases from J, the gap between germline ends came to 7 bases. Germline V gene data show CDR1 as DFQATT and CDR2 as SNEGSKA (reference sequence). This CDR3 has 13 amino acids. The CDR3 here is CSARGTYSYEQYF. The CDR3 nucleotides are TGCAGTGCTAGAGGGACGTACTCCTACGAGCAGTACTTC.

This rearrangement joins TRBV11-2 to TRBJ1-4, with 7 nucleotides matching TRBD1. Germline V lookup: CDR1 SGHAT, CDR2 FQNNGV. V lost 3 bases and J lost 10; bases outside the gene matches: 8. The CDR3 covers 14 residues. Here the CDR3 reads CASSFWGRDRKLFF. CDR3 DNA: TGTGCCAGCAGCTTTTGGGGGAGGGACAGAAAACTGTTTTTT.

This clonotype occurred a few times. The V and J genes are TRBV20-1 and TRBJ1-2, with D perhaps TRBD1 (6 bases). V dropped 3 bases and J dropped 2 bases, with 16 bases sitting between them. Looked up from germline, CDR1 is DFQATT and CDR2 is SNEGSKA (reference sequence). The CDR3 loop spans 15 amino acids. This CDR3 is CSASQGQLTNYGYTF. The CDR3 DNA follows: TGCAGTGCTAGTCAAGGACAGCTAACCAACTATGGCTACACCTTC.

V usage is TRBV20-1 and J usage is TRBJ2-3, with 7 bases fitting TRBD2. Trimming at V came to 6 bases and at J to 2 bases, leaving 11 bases not matched to a gene. The CDR3 has 15 residues. Germline values: CDR1 DFQATT, CDR2 SNEGSKA (reference sequence). The CDR3 loop reads CSASPLAGDTDTQYF. The CDR3 nucleotides read TGCAGTGCATCCCCCTTGGCGGGAGACACAGATACGCAGTATTTT.

The chain has TRBV20-1 and TRBJ1-4; no definite D call. Germline values: CDR1 DFQATT, CDR2 SNEGSKA (reference sequence). This CDR3 is 16 amino acids long. The V end lost 1 base, the J end lost 8 bases, and 20 bases lay between the germline ends. The CDR3 coding sequence is TGCAGTGCTAGAGGCCCGGATGAAGCGTTGGCAGAAAAACTGTTTTTT. This codes for CSARGPDEALAEKLFF.

This clonotype is deemed medium-sized (0.01 to 0.1%). V and J are TRBV9 and TRBJ2-7; tentatively, D is TRBD1 or TRBD2 (6 bases each). This CDR3 contains 15 residues. V was cut by 0 bases and J by 4 bases, with 14 bases left in between. Germline V gene data show CDR1 as SGDLS and CDR2 as YYNGEE. CDR3: CASSVGPGGYYEQYV. In DNA form, the CDR3 reads TGTGCCAGCAGCGTAGGCCCCGGGGGCTATTACGAGCAGTACGTC.

The CDR3 region is CASSLGTSTNEKLFF. The CDR3 nucleotides read TGTGCCAGCAGCTTAGGGACTAGCACTAATGAAAAACTGTTTTTT. V and J are TRBV11-2 and TRBJ1-4; unclear D gene. V shed 1 base and J shed 2 bases, with 8 bases lying between them. Germline V lookup: CDR1 SGHAT, CDR2 FQNNGV. This CDR3 contains 15 residues.

This clonotype is labeled medium-sized (0.01 to 0.1%). The genes are TRBV2 and TRBJ2-3; TRBD2 agrees at 8 bases. The CDR3 contains 16 residues. CDR1 is SNHLY and CDR2 is FYNNEI in the germline V gene. Losses at the gene ends were 3 bases for V and 2 bases for J; bases not matched to a gene: 7. The CDR3 bases are TGTGCCAGCAGTGACGTCCGGGGGGGCAACACAGATACGCAGTATTTT. It encodes CASSDVRGGNTDTQYF.

Worth noting for this clonotype: This may stem from a read error, because a much larger clone lies one nucleotide away. The V call is TRBV10-2, the J call TRBJ2-7; 8 bases match TRBD1. The germline gives CDR1 WSHSY, CDR2 SAAADI. The CDR3 extends over 14 amino acids. The junction had 9 bases not matched to a gene; V was cut back by 7 bases and J by 4 bases. CDR3: CASTGTGWGYEQYF. In DNA, the CDR3 is TGCGCCAGCACCGGGACAGGATGGGGATACGAGCAGTACTTC.

As regards this clonotype: The junction does not match germline at one end; this may be a read error. The J gene is TRBJ2-7, the V gene TRBV5-1; 11 bases fit TRBD1. The CDR3 totals 15 residues. CDR1 is SGHRS, CDR2 YFSETQ, per germline. In DNA, the CDR3 is TGCGCCAGCAGCAGGTTGGGACAGGGGGTCTACGAGCAGTACTTT. Its protein is CASSRLGQGVYEQYF.

The chain carries TRBV6-1 and TRBJ1-6; 7 bases line up with TRBD1. CDR3 length: 12 amino acids. Germline lookup yields CDR1 MNHNS and CDR2 SASEGT. The junction had 7 bases not matched to a gene; V was cut back by 11 bases and J by 9 bases. CDR3 residues: CAAKTGSSPLHF. The CDR3, as DNA: TGTGCCGCGAAGACAGGGAGTTCACCCCTCCACTTT.

This clonotype appeared many times. This sequence may be a read error, since a much larger clone differs from it by one base. The DNA of the CDR3 is TGTGCCAGCAGTCACGAATCAAGGGGGTCCGACCAGCCCCAGCATTTT. Its translation is CASSHESRGSDQPQHF. The V gene is TRBV6-2 or TRBV6-3, the J gene TRBJ1-5; TRBD1 might be the D (6 bases). The CDR3 loop spans 16 amino acids. Germline CDR1 is MNHEY and CDR2 is SVGEGT. Between the trimmed V and J ends, which lost 5 bases and 7 bases, there was a span of 21 bases.

To note about this clonotype: The germline gene is not matched at one end of the junction; a read error may be the cause. The chain recombines TRBV7-8 with TRBJ2-7; D not certain. CDR3 size: 13 residues. CDR1 and CDR2 from the germline V gene are SGHVS and FQNEAQ. CDR3 residues: CAGRRGVTYEQYF. In nucleotides, the CDR3 is TGTGCCGGCAGACGAGGAGTGACCTACGAGCAGTACTTC.

The table lists this clonotype with a few counts. This chain links TRBV4-2 with TRBJ2-7; 10 bases agree with TRBD2. The CDR3 spans 18 residues. With 1 base clipped from V and 5 bases from J, the junction kept 14 bases outside the gene matches. Germline V CDR1 and CDR2: LGHNA, YNFKEQ. The CDR3 loop reads CASSQVGRRLAGVNEQYF. CDR3 DNA sequence: TGTGCCAGCAGCCAAGTAGGAAGGAGACTAGCGGGTGTAAACGAGCAGTACTTC.

V gene TRBV5-1 combines with J gene TRBJ1-2; D is uncertain. V lost 0 bases to trimming and J lost 5 bases, with 5 bases between them. CDR1 SGHRS and CDR2 YFSETQ come from the germline V gene. The CDR3 loop spans 12 amino acids. The CDR3 DNA sequence: TGCGCCAGCAGCTTGGAAGGGTATGGCTACACCTTC. This sequence encodes CASSLEGYGYTF.

The chain joins TRBV12-3 or TRBV12-4 to TRBJ1-4; 9 bases map to TRBD1. V shed 5 bases and J 7 bases; nucleotides not matched to a gene: 5. The CDR3 has 14 residues. CDR3 amino acids: CASSRDRATEKLFF. The DNA for the CDR3 is TGTGCCAGCAGTCGGGACAGGGCGACTGAAAAACTGTTTTTT.

As concerns this clonotype: It may be a read error: a sequence one base away is much more abundant. In nucleotides, the CDR3 is TGTGCCAGCAGTTGGACTAGCGGGAGGCTCAATCAGCAGTTCTTC. This encodes CASSWTSGRLNQQFF. V usage is TRBV2 and J usage is TRBJ2-1, with 14 positions matching TRBD2. This CDR3 comprises 15 residues. The germline V gene has CDR1 SNHLY and CDR2 FYNNEI.

This clonotype was detected only a few times. The junction departs from germline at one end; a sequencing error may be responsible. This chain connects TRBV25-1 to TRBJ2-7; unclear D gene. The CDR3 runs 12 residues. The germline V gene has CDR1 MGHDK and CDR2 SYGVNS. In DNA, the CDR3 is TGTGCCAGCAGTGGCTCATCCTTCGAGCAGTACTTC. It yields the protein CASSGSSFEQYF.

This chain joins TRBV7-2 and TRBJ1-2, with 9 bases identical to TRBD1. The V and J ends lost 2 bases and 6 bases, in that order; junction bases with no gene match: 4. This CDR3 region has 14 residues. CDR1 SGHTA and CDR2 FQGNSA come from the germline V gene. CDR3 in amino acids: CASSLNRGRDGYTF. The CDR3 region has the DNA TGTGCCAGCAGCTTAAACAGGGGGCGCGATGGCTACACCTTC. The variable domain in full, with the rest retrieved from reference TRBV7-2 and TRBJ1-2, is GAGVSQSPSNKVTEKGKDVELRCDPISGHTALYWYRQSLGQGLEFLIYFQGNSAPDKSGLPSDRFSAERTGGSVSTLTIQRTQQEDSAVYLCASSLNRGRDGYTFGSGTRLTVV.

Only one count was recorded for this clonotype. The chain employs TRBV30 and TRBJ1-3; D is uncertain. The germline V and J ends were trimmed by 2 bases and 2 bases, with 10 bases remaining between them. The CDR3 runs to 14 residues. CDR1 is GTSNPN and CDR2 is SVGIG in the germline V gene (reference sequence). CDR3 protein: CAWSFWTAGNTIYF. For the CDR3, the DNA is TGTGCCTGGAGTTTCTGGACGGCTGGAAACACCATATATTTT.